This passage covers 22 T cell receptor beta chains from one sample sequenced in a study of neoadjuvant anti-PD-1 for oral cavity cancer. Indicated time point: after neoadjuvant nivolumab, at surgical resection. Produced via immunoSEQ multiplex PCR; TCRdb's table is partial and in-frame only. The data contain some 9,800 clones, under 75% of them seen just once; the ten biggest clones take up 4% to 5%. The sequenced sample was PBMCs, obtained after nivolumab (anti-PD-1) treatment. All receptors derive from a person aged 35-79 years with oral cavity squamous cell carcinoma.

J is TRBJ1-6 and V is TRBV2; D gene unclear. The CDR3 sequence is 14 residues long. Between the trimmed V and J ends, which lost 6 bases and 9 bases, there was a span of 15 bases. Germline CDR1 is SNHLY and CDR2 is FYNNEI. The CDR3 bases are TGTGCCAGCAGGCGACACGAGGTGCGTTCACCCCTCCACTTT. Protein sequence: CASRRHEVRSPLHF.

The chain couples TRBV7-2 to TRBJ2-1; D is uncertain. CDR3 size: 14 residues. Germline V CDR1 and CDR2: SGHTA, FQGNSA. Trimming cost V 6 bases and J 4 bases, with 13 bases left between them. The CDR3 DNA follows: TGTGCCAGCAGGTTTAGGTTAGAATACAATGAGCAGTTCTTC. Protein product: CASRFRLEYNEQFF.

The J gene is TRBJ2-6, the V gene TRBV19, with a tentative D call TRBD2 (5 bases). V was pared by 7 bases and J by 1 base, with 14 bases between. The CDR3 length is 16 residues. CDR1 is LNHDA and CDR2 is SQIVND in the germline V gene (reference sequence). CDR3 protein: CASTPRRGSGANVLTF. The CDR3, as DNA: TGTGCCAGTACTCCTCGTCGGGGATCTGGGGCCAACGTCCTGACTTTC.

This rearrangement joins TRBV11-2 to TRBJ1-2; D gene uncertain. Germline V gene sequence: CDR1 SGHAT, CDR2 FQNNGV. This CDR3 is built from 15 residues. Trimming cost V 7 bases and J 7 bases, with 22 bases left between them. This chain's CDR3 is CASMSSYRRASGYTF. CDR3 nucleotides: TGTGCCAGCATGAGTTCATACCGACGAGCGAGTGGCTACACCTTC. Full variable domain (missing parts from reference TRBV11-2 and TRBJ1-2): EAGVAQSPRYKIIEKRQSVAFWCNPISGHATLYWYQQILGQGPKLLIQFQNNGVVDDSQLPKDRFSAERLKGVDSTLKIQPAKLEDSAVYLCASMSSYRRASGYTFGSGTRLTVV.

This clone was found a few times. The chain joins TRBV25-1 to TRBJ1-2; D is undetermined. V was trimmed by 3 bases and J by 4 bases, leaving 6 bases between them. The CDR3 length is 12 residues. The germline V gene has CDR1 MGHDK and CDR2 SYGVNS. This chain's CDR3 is CASSETGYGYTF. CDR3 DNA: TGTGCCAGCAGTGAGACGGGCTATGGCTACACCTTC.

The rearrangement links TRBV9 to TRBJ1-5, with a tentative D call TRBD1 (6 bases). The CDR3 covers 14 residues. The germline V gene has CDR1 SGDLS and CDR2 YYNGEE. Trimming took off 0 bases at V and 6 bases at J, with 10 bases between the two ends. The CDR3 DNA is TGTGCCAGCAGCGTAGGGGGGGCGAGTCAGCCCCAGCATTTT. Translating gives CASSVGGASQPQHF.

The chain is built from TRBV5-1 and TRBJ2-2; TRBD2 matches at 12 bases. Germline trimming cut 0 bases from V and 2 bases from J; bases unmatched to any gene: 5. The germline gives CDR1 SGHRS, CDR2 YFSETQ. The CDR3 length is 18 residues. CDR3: CASSLASGRVSNTGELFF. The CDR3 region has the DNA TGCGCCAGCAGCTTGGCTAGCGGGAGGGTCTCAAACACCGGGGAGCTGTTTTTT.

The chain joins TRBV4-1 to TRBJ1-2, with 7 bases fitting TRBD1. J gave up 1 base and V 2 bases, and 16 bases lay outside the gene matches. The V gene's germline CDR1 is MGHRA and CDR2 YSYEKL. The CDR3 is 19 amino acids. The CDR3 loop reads CASSQSKEYRDRINYGYTF. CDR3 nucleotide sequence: TGCGCCAGCAGCCAATCAAAAGAGTACCGGGACAGAATTAACTATGGCTACACCTTC.

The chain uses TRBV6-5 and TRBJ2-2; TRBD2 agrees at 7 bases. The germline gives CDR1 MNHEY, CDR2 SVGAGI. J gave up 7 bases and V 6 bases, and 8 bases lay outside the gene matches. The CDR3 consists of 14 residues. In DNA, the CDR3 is TGTGCCAGCAGCGTCATGGGGGGGAACGGGGAGCTGTTTTTT. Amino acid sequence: CASSVMGGNGELFF.

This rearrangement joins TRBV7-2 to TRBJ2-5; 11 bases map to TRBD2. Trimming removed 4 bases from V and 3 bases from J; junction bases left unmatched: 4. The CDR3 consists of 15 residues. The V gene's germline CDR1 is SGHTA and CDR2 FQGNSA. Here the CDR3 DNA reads TGTGCCAGCAGCTCTGGACTAGCGGGCGAAGAGACCCAGTACTTC. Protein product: CASSSGLAGEETQYF.

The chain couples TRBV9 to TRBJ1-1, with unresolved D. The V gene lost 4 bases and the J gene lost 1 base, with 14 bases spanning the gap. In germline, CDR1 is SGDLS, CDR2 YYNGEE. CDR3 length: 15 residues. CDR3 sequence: CASSTGPEPNTEAFF. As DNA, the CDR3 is TGTGCCAGCAGCACCGGCCCCGAACCGAACACTGAAGCTTTCTTT.

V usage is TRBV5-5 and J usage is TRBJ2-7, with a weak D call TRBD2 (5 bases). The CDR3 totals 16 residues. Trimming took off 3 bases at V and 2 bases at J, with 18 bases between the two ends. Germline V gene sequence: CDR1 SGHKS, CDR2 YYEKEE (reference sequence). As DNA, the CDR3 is TGTGCCAGCAGCTCTGGAGGAGGAGGATTCCCCTACGAGCAGTACTTC. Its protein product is CASSSGGGGFPYEQYF.

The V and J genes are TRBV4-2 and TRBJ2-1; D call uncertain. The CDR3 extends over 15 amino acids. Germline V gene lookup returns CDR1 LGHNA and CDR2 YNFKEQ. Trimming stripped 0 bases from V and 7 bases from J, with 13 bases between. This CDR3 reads CASSQETEIRNEQFF. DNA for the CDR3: TGTGCCAGCAGCCAAGAAACAGAAATTAGGAATGAGCAGTTCTTC.

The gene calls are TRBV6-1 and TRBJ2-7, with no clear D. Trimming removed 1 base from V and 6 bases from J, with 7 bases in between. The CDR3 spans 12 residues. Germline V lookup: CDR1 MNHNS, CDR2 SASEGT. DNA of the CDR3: TGTGCCAGCAGTGAAGACACAGCCGAGCAGTACTTC. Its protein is CASSEDTAEQYF.

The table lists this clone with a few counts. CDR3: CARAGLGATEAFF. Written as DNA, the CDR3 is TGTGCCAGGGCCGGGCTTGGGGCCACTGAAGCTTTCTTT. The chain has TRBV2 and TRBJ1-1; tentatively, D is TRBD1 (5 bases). V lost 9 bases and J 4 bases, leaving 15 bases between the germline ends. The length of the CDR3 is 13 residues. The germline V gene encodes CDR1 SNHLY and CDR2 FYNNEI. Filled out from reference TRBV2 and TRBJ1-1, the complete variable domain reads EPEVTQTPSHQVTQMGQEVILRCVPISNHLYFYWYRQILGQKVEFLVSFYNNEISEKSEIFDDQFSVERPDGSNFTLKIRSTKLEDSAMYFCARAGLGATEAFFGQGTRLTVV.

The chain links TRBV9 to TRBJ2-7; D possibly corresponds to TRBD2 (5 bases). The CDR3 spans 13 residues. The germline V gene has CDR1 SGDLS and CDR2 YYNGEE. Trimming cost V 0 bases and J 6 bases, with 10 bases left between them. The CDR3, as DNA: TGTGCCAGCAGCGTAGGAGGGAACGGCGAGCAGTACTTC. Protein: CASSVGGNGEQYF.

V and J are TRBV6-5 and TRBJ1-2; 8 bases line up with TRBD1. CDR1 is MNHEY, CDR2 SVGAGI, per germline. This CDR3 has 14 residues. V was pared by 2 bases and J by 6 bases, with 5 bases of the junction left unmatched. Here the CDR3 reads CASSYAQTGDGYTF. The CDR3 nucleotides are TGTGCCAGCAGTTACGCCCAGACAGGGGATGGCTACACCTTC.

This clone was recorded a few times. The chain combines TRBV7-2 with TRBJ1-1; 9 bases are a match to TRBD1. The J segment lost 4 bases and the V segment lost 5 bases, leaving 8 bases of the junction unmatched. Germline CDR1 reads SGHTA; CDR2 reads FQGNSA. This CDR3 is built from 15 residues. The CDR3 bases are TGTGCCAGCAGCCTTTCCGGGACAGGGAGCACTGAAGCTTTCTTT. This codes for CASSLSGTGSTEAFF.

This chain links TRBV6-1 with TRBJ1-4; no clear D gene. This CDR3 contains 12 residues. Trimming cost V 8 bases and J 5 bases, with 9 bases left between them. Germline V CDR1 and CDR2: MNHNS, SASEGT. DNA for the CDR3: TGTGCCAGCGGACGGCGAAATGAAAAACTGTTTTTT. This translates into CASGRRNEKLFF.

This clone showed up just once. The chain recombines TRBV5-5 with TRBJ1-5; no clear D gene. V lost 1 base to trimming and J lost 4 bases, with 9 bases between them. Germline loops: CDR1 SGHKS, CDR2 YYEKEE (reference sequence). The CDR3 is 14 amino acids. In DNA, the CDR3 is TGTGCCAGCAGCTTGTGGGGAGGGAATCAGCCCCAGCATTTT. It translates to CASSLWGGNQPQHF. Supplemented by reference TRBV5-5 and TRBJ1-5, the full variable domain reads DAGVTQSPTHLIKTRGQQVTLRCSPISGHKSVSWYQQVLGQGPQFIFQYYEKEERGRGNFPDRFSARQFPNYSSELNVNALLLGDSALYLCASSLWGGNQPQHFGDGTRLSIL.

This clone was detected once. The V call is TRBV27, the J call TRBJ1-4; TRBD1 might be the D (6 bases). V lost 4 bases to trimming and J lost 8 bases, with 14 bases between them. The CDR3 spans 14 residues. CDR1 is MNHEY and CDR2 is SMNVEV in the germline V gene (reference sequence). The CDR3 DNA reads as TGTGCCAGCAGTTCGGGGGGCATAAGAGAAAAACTGTTTTTT. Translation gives CASSSGGIREKLFF.

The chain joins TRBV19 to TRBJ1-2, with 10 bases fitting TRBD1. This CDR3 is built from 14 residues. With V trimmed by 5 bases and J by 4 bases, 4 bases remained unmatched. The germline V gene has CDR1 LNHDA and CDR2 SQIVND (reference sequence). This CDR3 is CASSPRDRGYGYTF. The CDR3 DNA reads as TGTGCCAGTAGTCCGAGGGACAGGGGCTATGGCTACACCTTC.